This T cell receptor (beta chain) was identified in a study of response to subunit inactivated influenza vaccine. Findings of the study overall: Each seasonal influenza vaccination, the authors suggested, recruits few new T cells.

Germline V lookup: CDR1 MGHDK, CDR2 SYGVNS. Losses at the gene ends were 3 bases for V and 1 base for J; bases not matched to a gene: 3. This CDR3 has 15 residues. TCRdb re-analysed the RT-PCR reads in MiXCR, keeping a single row per CDR3 protein. The table lists over 800,000 distinct CDR3 sequences, around 20% of them singletons, with roughly a tenth in the top ten. This clonotype showed up many times. Its antigen is unknown. The sample in question was PBMCs from blood, obtained around 5 days after vaccination. This clonotype was sampled from a man aged 50 to 59 who received an inactivated influenza vaccine. This chain joins TRBV25-1 and TRBJ2-1, with 7 positions matching TRBD1. CDR3 amino acids: CASSELGQSYNEQFF. The DNA of the CDR3 is TGTGCCAGCAGTGAGCTGGGACAGTCCTACAATGAGCAGTTCTTC.